These 2 T cell receptor beta chains share one sample of origin, sequenced in a study of cytomegalovirus exposure and HLA in healthy donors. The protocol was immunoSEQ multiplex PCR, while the TCRdb copy is restricted to in-frame clones and leaves out a portion. The sample yields more than 300,000 clones, roughly 89% seen once. Sequencing was done on a sample of PBMCs. These TCRs come from a woman aged 18-35 years in good health and CMV-seronegative.

V gene TRBV29-1 combines with J gene TRBJ2-2; D possibly corresponds to TRBD1 (5 bases). V was clipped by 1 base and J by 1 base, with 10 bases between them. Germline CDR1 SQVTM, CDR2 ANQGSEA. The CDR3 contains 15 residues. CDR3 nucleotides: TGCAGCGTTGAAGGTTCCAGGGAGAACACCGGGGAGCTGTTTTTT. Translating gives CSVEGSRENTGELFF.

The V gene is TRBV6-5, the J gene TRBJ1-1; D is perhaps TRBD1 (5 bases). Trimming stripped 4 bases from V and 1 base from J, with 13 bases between. The CDR3 is 15 amino acids. Germline V gives CDR1 MNHEY, CDR2 SVGAGI. The CDR3 coding sequence is TGTGCCAGCAGTTCCCTCGACAGCAAGAACACTGAAGCTTTCTTT. Residues: CASSSLDSKNTEAFF.